Listed here is a single T cell receptor (beta chain). Its antigen is not identified. Repertoires were generated with immunoSEQ multiplex PCR, while TCRdb's copy carries only in-frame clones and drops some. The table lists 60,000 to 75,000 clones, about 94% of them singletons, with roughly 19% in the top ten. The sample originates from a study of OX40 agonist ivuxolimab in advanced cancers. Study information: Enrollees could have had prior anti-PD-1, anti-PD-L1 or anti-CTLA-4 therapy, which around 40% had received. Partial responses were achieved by three patients: one hepatocellular carcinoma, two cutaneous melanoma. Study-level results: Antigen specificity remained undetermined for the expanded peripheral T cells.

This CDR3 spans 14 amino acids. Germline CDR1 is SGDLS and CDR2 is YYNGEE. Losses at the gene ends were 2 bases for V and 7 bases for J; bases not matched to a gene: 7. The chain carries TRBV9 and TRBJ1-2, with 8 bases that match TRBD1. This receptor was obtained from an adult with an advanced solid tumor such as melanoma, head and neck, liver or kidney cancer. The sample consisted of CD4+ or CD8+ T cells sorted from blood, taken in a trial of the OX40 agonist ivuxolimab. CDR3 coding DNA: TGTGCCAGCAGCGTTCAGACAGGGGTAGGTGGCTACACCTTC. This translates into CASSVQTGVGGYTF.